This passage covers 8 T cell receptor beta chains from one sample sequenced in a study of identical twins. TCRdb re-analysed the 5' RACE reads in MiXCR, keeping a single row per CDR3 protein. There are approximately 690,000 distinct CDR3 sequences in the sample; 6.1% occur only once, and approximately 2% lies in the top ten. The sequencing sample was made of naive T cells sorted from blood. The receptors originated from a man in his late teens or twenties in good health.

This clonotype was seen at least ten times. The chain combines TRBV5-1 with TRBJ1-1, with 10 bases lining up with TRBD1. V was pared by 4 bases and J by 0 bases, with 3 bases of the junction left unmatched. CDR3 size: 15 residues. CDR1 is SGHRS and CDR2 is YFSETQ in the germline V gene. The CDR3 DNA sequence: TGCGCCAGCAGCCCTGGGACAGGGGTGAACACTGAAGCTTTCTTT. It specifies CASSPGTGVNTEAFF.

There are many counts of this clonotype. The J gene is TRBJ1-3, the V gene TRBV10-3; TRBD1 aligns across 9 bases. The V gene end was trimmed by 8 bases and the J gene end by 3 bases; junction bases not matched to a gene: 2. This CDR3 has 13 amino acids. The germline gives CDR1 ENHRY, CDR2 SYGVKD. This chain's CDR3 is CAIADRGGNTIYF. CDR3 coding DNA: TGTGCCATCGCGGACAGGGGTGGAAACACCATATATTTT.

This clonotype was picked up many times. The chain joins TRBV4-3 to TRBJ2-5; D remains unclear. Germline V lookup: CDR1 LGHNA, CDR2 YSLEER. V was pared by 3 bases and J by 5 bases, with 10 bases between. The length of the CDR3 is 13 residues. The CDR3 sequence: CASSHGPWETQYF. CDR3 nucleotides: TGCGCCAGCAGCCATGGGCCGTGGGAGACCCAGTACTTC.

The genes are TRBV12-3 or TRBV12-4 and TRBJ1-1; 7 nucleotides line up with TRBD1. The CDR3 has 14 residues. V was pared by 7 bases and J by 5 bases, with 10 bases of the junction left unmatched. The CDR3 is CASTTQGVTTEAFF. The CDR3 DNA sequence: TGTGCCAGCACGACGCAGGGGGTTACGACTGAAGCTTTCTTT.

The table lists this clonotype with a few counts. The CDR3 is CASSDRDNTDTQYF. CDR3 coding DNA: TGTGCCAGCAGCGACAGGGACAACACAGATACGCAGTATTTT. V and J are TRBV7-9 and TRBJ2-3, with TRBD1 matching over 7 bases. The CDR3 contains 14 residues. The J segment lost 2 bases and the V segment lost 5 bases, leaving 4 bases of the junction unmatched. Looked up from germline, CDR1 is SEHNR and CDR2 is FQNEAQ (reference sequence). The complete variable domain, with remaining parts taken from reference TRBV7-9 and TRBJ2-3, reads DTGVSQNPRHKITKRGQNVTFRCDPISEHNRLYWYRQTLGQGPEFLTYFQNEAQLEKSRLLSDRFSAERPKGSFSTLEIQRTEQGDSAMYLCASSDRDNTDTQYFGPGTRLTVL.

This clonotype was picked up a small number of times. In DNA form, the CDR3 reads TGCGCCAGCAGCCGCGCGAGTAACACCGGGGAGCTGTTTTTT. This codes for CASSRASNTGELFF. The V and J genes are TRBV5-1 and TRBJ2-2; D not certain. Germline assignment: CDR1 SGHRS and CDR2 YFSETQ. Trimming shortened V by 4 bases and J by 2 bases, and 9 bases separated the two germline ends. The CDR3 totals 14 residues. Variable domain in full (rest from reference TRBV5-1 and TRBJ2-2): KAGVTQTPRYLIKTRGQQVTLSCSPISGHRSVSWYQQTPGQGLQFLFEYFSETQRNKGNFPGRFSGRQFSNSRSEMNVSTLELGDSALYLCASSRASNTGELFFGEGSRLTVL.

The sample holds many counts of this clonotype. The rearrangement links TRBV24-1 to TRBJ2-3; D remains ambiguous. The CDR3 contains 16 residues. From germline, CDR1 is KGHDR and CDR2 SFDVKD. Trimming took off 1 base at V and 0 bases at J, with 10 bases between the two ends. The CDR3 protein is CATSDFGAASTDTQYF. CDR3 sequence (DNA): TGTGCCACCAGTGATTTTGGAGCAGCTAGCACAGATACGCAGTATTTT.

This clonotype showed up just a few times. This chain connects TRBV9 to TRBJ2-3, with TRBD2 as a possible D gene (6 bases). CDR3 length equals 14 residues. Between the trimmed V and J ends, which lost 0 bases and 4 bases, there was a span of 9 bases. The V gene's germline CDR1 is SGDLS and CDR2 YYNGEE. The CDR3 protein is CASSVGASADTQYF. In nucleotides, the CDR3 is TGTGCCAGCAGCGTAGGCGCTAGCGCAGATACGCAGTATTTT. The full variable domain, its missing parts supplied by reference TRBV9 and TRBJ2-3, is DSGVTQTPKHLITATGQRVTLRCSPRSGDLSVYWYQQSLDQGLQFLIQYYNGEERAKGNILERFSAQQFPDLHSELNLSSLELGDSALYFCASSVGASADTQYFGPGTRLTVL.